A selection of T cell receptor beta chains follows, all from one sample in a study of T cell repertoires in cytomegalovirus infection. From the reads, TCRdb called clonotypes with MiXCR, one entry per CDR3 protein. The sample consists of roughly 720,000 distinct CDR3 sequences, approximately 34% of them appearing once. The sequenced sample was PBMCs. The source is a human donor in good health (CMV status not recorded). Some clones in this sample may be carry-over from other donors' samples. Both conserved end residues are part of each CDR3. Each record gives: J gene, D gene, clone size, CDR3 length, V gene, CDR3 DNA, CDR3 protein. A D gene is named only where the DNA matches it firmly. Some rows mark clone size as missing; the rest say once, few, many or name a class of expanded clone.

>TRBJ2-6|-|-|17|TRBV24-1
TGTGCCACCAGTGATCCCCCCAGGGGTTCCGGGGCCAACGTCCTGACTTTC
CATSDPPRGSGANVLTF
>TRBJ2-1|-|-|15|TRBV6-6
TGTGCCAGCAGCCCGTCGATGGGGGTCGGAGGTGAGCAGTTCTTC
CASSPSMGVGGEQFF
>TRBJ1-2|TRBD1|few|14|TRBV5-1
TGCGCCAGCAGCTTGGACAGGGGAATCTATGGCTACACCTTC
CASSLDRGIYGYTF
>TRBJ2-7|TRBD2|-|15|TRBV7-2
TGTGCCAGCACCCCTTCGGGGGGAAGGGCTTACGAGCAGTACTTC
CASTPSGGRAYEQYF
>TRBJ2-7|TRBD1|-|14|TRBV7-2
TGTGCCAGCAGCTTACGACAGGGCGACTACGAGCAGTACTTC
CASSLRQGDYEQYF
>TRBJ1-5|-|-|16|TRBV5-6
TGTGCCAGCAGCCCGGGTGGGACGCTCACCAATCAGCCCCAGCATTTT
CASSPGGTLTNQPQHF
>TRBJ1-5|-|-|16|TRBV5-6
TGTGCCAGCAGCTTGGGACAGGCGTATAGCAATCAGCCCCAGCATTTT
CASSLGQAYSNQPQHF
>TRBJ2-1|-|-|14|TRBV6-6
TGTGCCAGCAGTTACTCCCTGGGCCACAATGAGCAGTTCTTC
CASSYSLGHNEQFF
>TRBJ1-4|-|few|15|TRBV7-7
TGTGCCAGCAGCCGCAGTCTCAATGCTAATGAAAAACTGTTTTTT
CASSRSLNANEKLFF
>TRBJ2-3|-|many|16|TRBV7-2
TGTGCCAGCAGCTCGAGTATATGGGCAGACACAGATACGCAGTATTTT
CASSSSIWADTDTQYF
>TRBJ1-1|-|many|14|TRBV28
TGTGCCAGCAGTCTCCCGGGGGGGAACACTGAAGCTTTCTTT
CASSLPGGNTEAFF
>TRBJ1-3|-|-|13|TRBV20-1
TGCAGTGCTAGAAGACAGGCCGGAAACACCATATATTTT
CSARRQAGNTIYF
>TRBJ2-2|-|many|14|TRBV7-2
TGTGCCAGCAGCCCGGAAGGGGCCGCCGGGGAGCTGTTTTTT
CASSPEGAAGELFF
>TRBJ2-3|-|few|19|TRBV7-2
TGTGCCAGCAGCTTAAAGGGTGATGTCGCAGGGAGTGGCGCAGATACGCAGTATTTT
CASSLKGDVAGSGADTQYF
>TRBJ2-2|-|few|14|TRBV6-1
TGTGCCAGCAGCCGGGAAGGCGCCACCGGGGAGCTGTTTTTT
CASSREGATGELFF
>TRBJ1-5|-|-|13|TRBV6-6
TGTGCTCTCCGGGGGGGAGGCAATCAGCCCCAGCATTTT
CALRGGGNQPQHF
>TRBJ2-5|-|few|16|TRBV5-1
TGCGCCAGCAGCTTGGCCGGACTTGCGATTCAAGAGACCCAGTACTTC
CASSLAGLAIQETQYF
>TRBJ1-4|TRBD1|-|16|TRBV30
TGTGCCTGGAGTGTAAGGGGGCGGACCAGTAATGAAAAACTGTTTTTT
CAWSVRGRTSNEKLFF
>TRBJ1-1|-|-|15|TRBV29-1
TGCAGCGTTGAAGGGGATGGCAGATTGAACACTGAAGCTTTCTTT
CSVEGDGRLNTEAFF
>TRBJ2-1|-|-|17|TRBV28
TGTGCCAGCAGTTTCCCCCTTGAGGGCTTCTCCTACAATGAGCAGTTCTTC
CASSFPLEGFSYNEQFF
>TRBJ2-7|TRBD2|-|14|TRBV11-1
TGTGCCAGCAGCTTCTCGGATGGGGGGGAAGAGCAGTACTTC
CASSFSDGGEEQYF
>TRBJ1-1|-|-|16|TRBV12-3/TRBV12-4
TGTGCCAGCAGTTCACCACTATCCGGGCCGAACACTGAAGCTTTATTT
CASSSPLSGPNTEALF
>TRBJ1-4|TRBD1|-|17|TRBV7-2
TGTGCCAGCAGCTTCGGGACAGGGGGCATCACTAATGAAAAACTGGTTTTT
CASSFGTGGITNEKLVF
>TRBJ1-2|-|many|12|TRBV28
TGTGCCAGCAGACTAGGGGGCTATGGCTACACCTTC
CASRLGGYGYTF
>TRBJ2-1|-|-|11|TRBV30
TGTGCCTGGAGTCGAGCGGTCGAGCAGTTCTTC
CAWSRAVEQFF
>TRBJ1-1|-|-|15|TRBV15
TGTGCCACCAGCACCAGACAGAGGCTGAACACTGAAGCTTTCTTT
CATSTRQRLNTEAFF
>TRBJ1-1|-|-|13|TRBV10-3
TGTGCCATCAGTGGCACAAGGAACACTGAAGCTTTCTTT
CAISGTRNTEAFF
>TRBJ1-2|-|many|14|TRBV12-3/TRBV12-4
TGTGCCAGCAGTTTCGGGGGGGCTAACTATGGCTACACCTTC
CASSFGGANYGYTF
>TRBJ2-1|TRBD2|many|14|TRBV19
TGTGCCAGTAGAATGACGGGAGGGCAAGGTGAGCAGTTCTTC
CASRMTGGQGEQFF
>TRBJ1-4|-|-|17|TRBV4-1
TGCGCCAGCATCCAAGATTCAGGTGGAGGGCGGGGCGAAAAACTGTTTTTT
CASIQDSGGGRGEKLFF
>TRBJ2-5|TRBD1|few|17|TRBV5-4
TGTGCCAGCAGCTTCCAAGGGCGGACAGGGAACCAAGAGACCCAGTACTTC
CASSFQGRTGNQETQYF
>TRBJ1-5|-|-|16|TRBV4-3
TGCGCCAGCAGCCCAACTGACATTCACTCCGGGGGGTCCCAGCATTTT
CASSPTDIHSGGSQHF
>TRBJ1-1|TRBD1|-|12|TRBV5-6
TGTGCCAGCAGCTTAGGGGGCCGGGCGGCTTTCTTT
CASSLGGRAAFF
>TRBJ1-5|-|many|16|TRBV6-1
TGTGCCAGCAGTGAAGCGCACGGGGGTTGGAATCAGCCCCAGCATTTT
CASSEAHGGWNQPQHF
>TRBJ2-1|TRBD2|many|15|TRBV7-2
TGTGCCAGCAGCGCCGCTAGCGGGAGCTACAATGAGCAGTTCTTC
CASSAASGSYNEQFF
>TRBJ1-1|-|few|14|TRBV7-2
TGTGCCAGCAGCTTAGTGCAGGGTCACACTGAAGCTTTCTTT
CASSLVQGHTEAFF
>TRBJ1-2|-|-|11|TRBV29-1
TGCAGCGTGGGGGGGGCGGGTGGCTACACCTTC
CSVGGAGGYTF
>TRBJ2-4|TRBD1|few|15|TRBV7-6
TGTGCCAGCAGCTTAGACAGGGGGCTGGGAAACATTCAGTACTTC
CASSLDRGLGNIQYF
>TRBJ2-3|TRBD2|-|14|TRBV5-1
TGCGCCAGCGGAGTGCGGGGGGCCACAGATACGCAGTATTTT
CASGVRGATDTQYF
>TRBJ1-1|-|few|14|TRBV12-3/TRBV12-4
TGTGCCAGCAGTTTAACGACAGCAAACACTGAAGCTTTCTTT
CASSLTTANTEAFF
>TRBJ2-5|-|-|14|TRBV7-8
TGTGCCAGCAGCCTCAGGCTAGCCCCTTTGGCCCAGTACTTC
CASSLRLAPLAQYF
>TRBJ2-5|-|-|15|TRBV23-1
TGCGCCAGCAGTCACAGGGTCCCGAACCAAGAGACCCAGTACTTC
CASSHRVPNQETQYF
>TRBJ1-1|-|few|13|TRBV12-3/TRBV12-4
TGTGCCAGCAGTCTTCAACCCGCCTTTGAAGCTTTCTTT
CASSLQPAFEAFF
>TRBJ2-7|-|few|15|TRBV6-5
TGTGCCAGCAGTTACTCGGTCCAGTCCTTCTACGAGCAGTACTTC
CASSYSVQSFYEQYF
>TRBJ1-3|-|many|16|TRBV28
TGTGCCAGCAGTTTAAGCAGGGAAGGAACTGGAAACACCATATATTTT
CASSLSREGTGNTIYF
>TRBJ2-3|TRBD2|few|17|TRBV4-1
TGCGCCAGCAGCCAAGCCTTCGGGGGGACCCCCACAGATACGCAGTATTTT
CASSQAFGGTPTDTQYF
>TRBJ2-7|-|few|12|TRBV6-1
TGTGCCAGCAGCGCGGACCGGTACGAGCAGTACTTC
CASSADRYEQYF
>TRBJ1-1|-|-|16|TRBV25-1
TGTGCCAGCAGTGAATATAATGGGGCCGGGAACACTGAAGCTTTCTTT
CASSEYNGAGNTEAFF